The rows below give T cell receptor beta chains drawn from one sample of a study of blood T cell repertoires in COVID-19. Profiled with immunoSEQ multiplex PCR; TCRdb holds only in-frame clones, not every one. The sample yields some 260,000 clones, approximately 91% seen once. The sequenced material came from peripheral blood. The receptors stem from a human donor in a cohort sampled during active COVID-19. The CDR3 runs from the conserved cysteine through the conserved F or W.

j_gene,v_gene,CDR3aa
TRBJ2-2,TRBV12-3/TRBV12-4,CASSSEGRGELFF
TRBJ1-1,TRBV19,CASSYDRTLTEAFF
TRBJ2-7,TRBV2,CASSSRIGEQYF
TRBJ2-5,TRBV2,CASSPLSLETQYF
TRBJ2-3,TRBV10-2,CASIRASGRGDTQYF
TRBJ1-5,TRBV7-8,CASSEIQGPNQPQHF
TRBJ2-6,TRBV28,CASSFFGVRKDRTAGANVLTF
TRBJ2-7,TRBV10-3,CAISESVGDYEQYF
TRBJ2-1,TRBV27,CASSLRSGTYNEQFF
TRBJ2-1,TRBV19,CASTSRVYNEQFF